This entry lists 16 T cell receptor beta chains sequenced from one sample in a study of beta chain features in type 1 diabetes. Findings of the study overall: Moderately but significantly shorter TCRB CDR3s were found in Type 1 diabetes patients in all four CD4+ subsets.

Antigen specificity for these receptors is unknown. The isolated RNA, all of it, was reverse transcribed, so expressed TCRB transcripts were what got sequenced. Clones were read by immunoSEQ multiplex PCR, and TCRdb kept only the in-frame ones, dropping some. This table has about 170,000 clones, around 7.8% appearing once. Material: central memory CD4+ T cells from blood. These receptors were collected from a woman aged 40 to 50 with type 1 diabetes.

The chain employs TRBV7-2 and TRBJ1-2; D is uncertain. Trimming cost V 0 bases and J 2 bases, with 7 bases left between them. CDR1 is SGHTA and CDR2 is FQGNSA in the germline V gene. The CDR3 sequence is 14 residues long. In DNA, the CDR3 is TGTGCCAGCAGCTTAGCCCGCAGGAACTATGGCTACACCTTC. It yields the protein CASSLARRNYGYTF.

This clone was seen a handful of times. The rearrangement links TRBV29-1 to TRBJ2-3; 12 bases agree with TRBD2. The CDR3 is 15 amino acids. Germline CDR1 and CDR2: SQVTM and ANQGSEA. J gave up 2 bases and V 4 bases, and 4 bases lay outside the gene matches. The CDR3: CSVGTSGAATDTQYF. In DNA, the CDR3 is TGCAGCGTTGGGACTAGCGGGGCGGCCACAGATACGCAGTATTTT.

The V call is TRBV28, the J call TRBJ2-2; TRBD1 agrees at 9 bases. V lost 5 bases, J lost 5 bases, and 12 bases stayed unmatched. The CDR3 length is 17 residues. Germline loops: CDR1 MDHEN, CDR2 SYDVKM. CDR3 DNA: TGTGCCAGCAGTCCCCTACCAGGGACAGGGAGGACCGGGGAGCTGTTTTTT. This translates into CASSPLPGTGRTGELFF.

This clone has just a few counts. The chain links TRBV19 to TRBJ1-1; 7 bases line up with TRBD1. Trimming took 3 bases from V and 1 from J; bases not matched to a gene: 5. CDR3 length equals 15 residues. In germline, CDR1 is LNHDA, CDR2 SQIVND (reference sequence). This CDR3 reads CASSIPGQTNTEAFF. Here the CDR3 DNA reads TGTGCCAGTAGTATTCCGGGACAGACGAACACTGAAGCTTTCTTT.

In this sample, this clone turned up a few times. The V gene is TRBV15, the J gene TRBJ2-3; tentative D call: TRBD2 (7 bases). CDR1 and CDR2 from the germline V gene are LNHNV and YYDKDF (reference sequence). Trimming took off 5 bases at V and 3 bases at J, with 15 bases between the two ends. The CDR3 contains 15 residues. The CDR3 loop reads CATSGPGGKTDTQYF. The CDR3 DNA reads TGTGCCACCAGCGGCCCGGGGGGCAAAACAGATACGCAGTATTTT.

This clone turned up a few times. The chain links TRBV15 to TRBJ2-1; D gene unclear. Germline CDR1 is LNHNV and CDR2 is YYDKDF (reference sequence). CDR3 length: 12 residues. The V end lost 2 bases, the J end lost 9 bases, and 8 bases lay between the germline ends. CDR3 nucleotides: TGTGCCACCAGCAGACAGGTTGGTGAGCAGTTCTTC. Translated: CATSRQVGEQFF.

This clone was seen more than once but under ten times. V is TRBV7-9 and J is TRBJ2-7; TRBD2 matches at 10 bases. The ends lost 4 bases at V and 12 bases at J; junction bases unmatched: 6. Germline CDR1 is SEHNR and CDR2 is FQNEAQ (reference sequence). This CDR3 has 12 amino acids. The CDR3 coding sequence is TGTGCCAGCAGCTACCAGACTAGCGGGTTGTACTTC. This sequence encodes CASSYQTSGLYF. Full variable domain (outside the CDR3, taken from reference TRBV7-9 and TRBJ2-7): DTGVSQNPRHKITKRGQNVTFRCDPISEHNRLYWYRQTLGQGPEFLTYFQNEAQLEKSRLLSDRFSAERPKGSFSTLEIQRTEQGDSAMYLCASSYQTSGLYFGPGTRLTVT.

This clone was recorded only once. The V gene is TRBV29-1, the J gene TRBJ1-3; 8 nucleotides agree with TRBD1. The CDR3 sequence is 11 residues long. Trimming took 5 bases from V and 11 from J; bases not matched to a gene: 5. Germline V gene lookup returns CDR1 SQVTM and CDR2 ANQGSEA. The DNA of the CDR3 is TGCAGCGTTTGGCAGGGGGCCGCCATATATTTT. Its translation is CSVWQGAAIYF.

This clone was detected a few times. This chain connects TRBV5-1 to TRBJ2-2; 9 positions match TRBD2. CDR3 size: 15 residues. In germline, CDR1 is SGHRS, CDR2 YFSETQ. After removal of 3 bases from V and 6 bases from J, the junction contained 6 bases not matched to a gene. CDR3 nucleotides: TGCGCCAGCAGCTACTTAGCGGGAGAGGCCGGGGAGCTGTTTTTT. Amino acid sequence: CASSYLAGEAGELFF.

The chain links TRBV14 to TRBJ2-1, with 9 nucleotides matching TRBD1. CDR1 is SGHDN, CDR2 FVKESK, per germline. This CDR3 has 16 residues. V lost 2 bases and J lost 1; bases outside the gene matches: 3. The CDR3 nucleotides read TGTGCCAGCAGCCAAATCGGACAGGGGTCCTACAATGAGCAGTTCTTC. It encodes CASSQIGQGSYNEQFF.

This chain uses TRBV5-1 with TRBJ2-5, with D hard to call. Germline assignment: CDR1 SGHRS and CDR2 YFSETQ. The CDR3 runs 14 residues. V lost 3 bases, J lost 4 bases, and 13 bases lay in between. The CDR3 DNA is TGCGCCAGCAGCTCCTCTGGGCCACCAGAGACCCAGTACTTC. It encodes CASSSSGPPETQYF.

CDR3 loop: CASSPATGVGEQYF. The DNA for the CDR3 is TGTGCCAGCTCACCGGCGACAGGGGTTGGAGAGCAGTACTTC. The chain is built from TRBV18 and TRBJ2-7, with 8 positions matching TRBD1. The CDR3 has 14 residues. The germline V gene has CDR1 KGHSH and CDR2 LQKENI. After removal of 3 bases from V and 7 bases from J, the junction contained 8 bases not matched to a gene.

The chain recombines TRBV9 with TRBJ2-1; a weak D match, TRBD1 (6 bases). V was cut by 2 bases and J by 8 bases, with 14 bases left in between. The V gene's germline CDR1 is SGDLS and CDR2 YYNGEE. CDR3 length: 14 amino acids. The CDR3 sequence: CASSVETWGHEQFF. The DNA for the CDR3 is TGTGCCAGCAGCGTCGAGACTTGGGGGCATGAGCAGTTCTTC.

This clone was observed a few times. The chain recombines TRBV28 with TRBJ1-1, with D perhaps matching TRBD1 (5 bases). CDR3 size: 13 residues. Germline CDR1 is MDHEN and CDR2 is SYDVKM. Trimming shortened V by 2 bases and J by 9 bases, and 13 bases separated the two germline ends. The DNA of the CDR3 is TGTGCCAGCAGTTTAGTCGACAGAAAGCAAGCTTTCTTT. Residues: CASSLVDRKQAFF.

This clone has more than one count but fewer than ten. The chain joins TRBV19 to TRBJ2-7, with TRBD2 matching 10 bases. Trimming cost V 6 bases and J 3 bases; bases outside gene matches: 8. The CDR3 totals 15 residues. The germline V gene encodes CDR1 LNHDA and CDR2 SQIVND (reference sequence). CDR3: CASSPQLAGNYEQYF. In DNA, the CDR3 is TGTGCCAGTAGCCCACAACTAGCGGGGAACTACGAGCAGTACTTC.

The chain joins TRBV7-2 to TRBJ2-5, with 7 bases aligning to TRBD2. J lost 2 bases, V lost 5 bases, and 5 bases had no gene match. CDR1 SGHTA and CDR2 FQGNSA come from the germline V gene. The CDR3 is made up of 14 amino acids. Here the CDR3 DNA reads TGTGCCAGCAGCCGAGGGAGGGTTCAAGAGACCCAGTACTTC. Protein sequence: CASSRGRVQETQYF.